This T cell receptor (beta chain) was recorded in a study of tumor-infiltrating lymphocytes in primary liver carcinoma. The CDR3 length is 15 residues. Trimming took 5 bases from V and 7 from J, leaving 20 bases between them. CDR1 and CDR2 (germline): SGHNT, YENEEA. With approximately 500 ng total RNA as template and a constant-region primer, TCR beta cDNA was made. Each TCR beta library was derived from three nested multiplex PCR rounds that employed slightly modified ARM-PCR. TRBV1-TRBV30 forward and Cbeta reverse primers drove the first two approximately 10-cycle rounds. TCRdb used MiXCR to reprocess the multiplex PCR reads, holding one entry per CDR3 protein. Counted here are 200,000 or so distinct CDR3 sequences, about 61% occurring once; the ten biggest clones make up approximately 6.5%. Researchers drew blood RNA from unsorted whole blood and extracted germline DNA as well.

Sequenced input: peripheral blood. This sequence originates from a woman aged 55-69 years with primary liver carcinoma and hepatitis B virus infection. The chain is built from TRBV11-3 and TRBJ1-1; D remains ambiguous. In DNA, the CDR3 is TGTGCCAGCAGCCCCCTGACAAGTGGGGTGGGTGAAGCTTTCTTT. The encoded protein is CASSPLTSGVGEAFF.